The source of this TCR beta chain is a study of blood T cell repertoires in COVID-19. For the study at large: Sources were T cells, B-cell-depleted T cells, or PBMCs; the material itself was cDNA or gDNA.

In the original workflow: Using reference gene primer amplification, nucleated cell counts were estimated. Measured with immunoSEQ multiplex PCR; TCRdb has only the in-frame clones, and not every one. V and J calls and clone size are as listed in that table; D and trimming were resolved from the DNA. Of more than 90,000 clones detected, around 80% appear once; the ten largest clones hold approximately 0.76%. This clone is a singleton in its sample. The limits of the CDR3 on the DNA are not certain, so only TCRdb's listed CDR3 is given. The CDR3 is 17 residues long, ends included. Germline V CDR1 and CDR2: MNHNS, SASEGT.

The J gene is TRBJ1-5, the V gene TRBV6-1. This sequence was found in a woman aged 70 to 79 with acute or convalescent COVID-19. Sequenced material: peripheral blood. CDR3 sequence reads: CASSDFRGGSVIQPQHF.